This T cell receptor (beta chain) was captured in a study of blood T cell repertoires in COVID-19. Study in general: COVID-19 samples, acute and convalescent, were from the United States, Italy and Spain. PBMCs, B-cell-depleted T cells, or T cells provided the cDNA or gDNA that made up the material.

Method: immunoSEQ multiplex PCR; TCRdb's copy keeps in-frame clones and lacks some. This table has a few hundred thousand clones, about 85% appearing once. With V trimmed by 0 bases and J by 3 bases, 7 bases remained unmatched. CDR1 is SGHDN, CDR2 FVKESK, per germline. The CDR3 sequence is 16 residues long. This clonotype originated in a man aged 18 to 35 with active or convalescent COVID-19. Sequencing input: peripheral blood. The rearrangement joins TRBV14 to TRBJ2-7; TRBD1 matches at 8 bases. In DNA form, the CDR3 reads TGTGCCAGCAGCCAAGATTTTGGGACAGGATACTACGAGCAGTACTTC. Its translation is CASSQDFGTGYYEQYF.